This TCR beta chain derives from a study of untreated major depressive disorder. TCRdb's table, derived via immunoSEQ multiplex PCR, lists solely in-frame clones and lacks some. The sample includes under 25,000 clones, 92% seen only once; the top ten take more than 0.55%. For at least 8 weeks, patients took no psychiatric medication. The receptor was derived from a woman aged 40 to 55 with major depressive disorder. The sequencing input was CD4+ T cells from PBMCs.

The CDR3 here is CASSQDRGSGNTIYF. CDR3 sequence (DNA): TGCGCCAGCAGCCAAGATAGGGGTTCTGGAAACACCATATATTTT. The chain couples TRBV4-3 to TRBJ1-3; perhaps TRBD1 as D (5 bases). CDR1 is LGHNA and CDR2 is YSLEER in the germline V gene. CDR3 length equals 15 residues. Trimming stripped 0 bases from V and 1 base from J, with 7 bases between.